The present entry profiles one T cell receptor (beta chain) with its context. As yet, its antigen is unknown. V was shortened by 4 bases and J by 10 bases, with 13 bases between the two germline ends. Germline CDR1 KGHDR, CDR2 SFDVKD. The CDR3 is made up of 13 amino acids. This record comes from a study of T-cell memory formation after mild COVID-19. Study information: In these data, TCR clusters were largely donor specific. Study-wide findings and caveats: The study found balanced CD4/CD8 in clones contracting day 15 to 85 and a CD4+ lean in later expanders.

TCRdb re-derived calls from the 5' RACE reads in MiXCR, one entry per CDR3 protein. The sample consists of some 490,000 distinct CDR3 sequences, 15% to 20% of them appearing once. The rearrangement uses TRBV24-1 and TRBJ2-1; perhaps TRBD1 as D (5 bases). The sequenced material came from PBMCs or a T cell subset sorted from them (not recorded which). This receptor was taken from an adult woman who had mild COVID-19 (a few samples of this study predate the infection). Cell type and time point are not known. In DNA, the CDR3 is TGTGCCACCAGTGAAGCAGGGTACGAGGAGCAGTTCTTC. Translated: CATSEAGYEEQFF.